Sequencing of this T cell receptor (beta chain) was carried out in a study of blood T cell repertoires in COVID-19. As for the study in general: Italy, Spain and the United States were the sources of the convalescent and acute COVID-19 samples. T cells, B-cell-depleted T cells, or PBMCs provided the cDNA or gDNA that served as material.

Donors of Cohort 3 who recovered were those that had two negative PCRs, clearance, or symptom resolution. Per the original methods: Reference gene primer amplification gave estimated nucleated cell counts. Profiling relied on immunoSEQ multiplex PCR, and the TCRdb table lists in-frame clones only, not all of them. The DNA gave D and trimming, while V, J and clone size come from that table. The sample includes over 250,000 clones, around 87% seen only once; the top ten take 5.3%. V shed 3 bases and J shed 7 bases, with 12 bases lying between them. CDR1 is SNHLY, CDR2 FYNNEI, per germline. The length of the CDR3 is 13 residues.

The receptor's source is a woman in her twenties or thirties who had recovered from COVID-19. V usage is TRBV2 and J usage is TRBJ1-1; weak D call: TRBD1 (5 bases). Sequencing was carried out using PBMCs or T cells enriched from blood (not recorded which). The CDR3 sequence: CASSDIPGLEAFF. The CDR3 DNA reads TGTGCCAGCAGTGATATCCCAGGGCTTGAAGCTTTCTTT.